This TCR beta chain stems from a study of cytomegalovirus exposure and HLA in healthy donors. Regarding this clone: The antigen is undetermined.

The donors were in the roughly 120-subject validation cohort; that cohort was separate from the roughly 700-subject first cohort. The CDR3 has 16 residues. Unmatched junction bases numbered 8, after V lost 3 bases and J lost 4 bases. Germline-derived CDR1 and CDR2 are SNHLY and FYNNEI. This table comes from immunoSEQ multiplex PCR, and its TCRdb copy is limited to in-frame clones, with some not included. The sample shows 140,000 or so clones, just over 90% of them seen only once. Study-wide points: Cytomegalovirus association was listed for about 150 TCR beta chains. Rare sequences made up most TCRs, while some public TCRs were found in many donors. A classifier reportedly called cytomegalovirus status with high sensitivity and specificity.

The TCR sequence derives from a man between 18 and 29 years old in good health and CMV-seronegative. Sequenced input: PBMCs. J is TRBJ2-3 and V is TRBV2, with 9 bases that match TRBD2. CDR3 in DNA: TGTGCCAGCAGTGACGAGGGCGGGGGGGAGGCAGATACGCAGTATTTT. Translation: CASSDEGGGEADTQYF.